The TCR beta chain described here comes from a study of blood T cells in healthy people across ages. There are 15 residues in the CDR3. V dropped 0 bases and J dropped 5 bases, with 13 bases sitting between them. CDR1 is MNHNS and CDR2 is SASEGT in the germline V gene. A second PCR, run for about 6 to 12 cycles, used a sample-barcoded 5' primer plus a J-beta primer mix. Each CDR3 protein gets one entry after TCRdb re-called the 5' RACE reads with MiXCR. The sample carries 780,000 or so distinct CDR3 sequences, about 61% recorded once. The sequence derives from a man between 40 and 49 years old in good health. The V gene is TRBV6-1, the J gene TRBJ2-5; D is ambiguous. The sequencing sample was made of blood. The CDR3 DNA sequence: TGTGCCAGCAGTGAAGCGCTTCCAGGAAGGGAGACCCAGTACTTC. Translating it yields CASSEALPGRETQYF.